This T cell receptor (beta chain) was captured in a study of blood T cell repertoires in COVID-19. Germline values: CDR1 SNHLY, CDR2 FYNNEI. Trimming took off 4 bases at V and 0 bases at J, with 16 bases between the two ends. CDR3 length equals 16 residues. Sequencing was performed with immunoSEQ multiplex PCR; in TCRdb, only in-frame clones are kept and a portion is missing. The table records 120,000 to 150,000 clones, roughly 88% of them present only once. This rearrangement joins TRBV2 to TRBJ2-7; the D is unclear. The TCR comes from a woman in her 30s with acute COVID-19. Sequencing was done on a sample of PBMCs or T cells enriched from blood (not recorded which). The CDR3: CASSVSPNFSSYEQYF. CDR3 DNA: TGTGCCAGCAGTGTGTCACCGAACTTTAGCTCCTACGAGCAGTACTTC.